Below are 15 T cell receptor beta chains sequenced from a single sample in a study of GPR56 and killer-like receptors on CD4 memory cells. Cells were FACS-enriched into one of five CD4+ populations defined by killer cell lectin-like receptor and GPR56 expression. Each CDR3 protein gets one entry in TCRdb, which reprocessed the reads and gives no DNA. In all, the sample yields just under 1,000 distinct CDR3 sequences. The sequenced sample was memory CD4+ T cells from blood. Every receptor here comes from a human donor in good health.

This chain links TRBV10-2 with TRBJ1-2; checking the TCRdb D call of TRBD1 is not possible without DNA. The CDR3 sequence is 13 residues long. CDR1 WSHSY and CDR2 SAAADI come from the germline V gene. The CDR3 spells CASTPTGDYGYTF.

The chain's CDR3 is CASSLLPNTEAFF. This chain uses TRBV7-3 with TRBJ1-1. The CDR3 contains 13 residues. Germline lookup yields CDR1 SGHTA and CDR2 FQGTGA.

This clonotype registers large by frequency. The chain uses TRBV30 and TRBJ1-4; with no DNA, the TCRdb D assignment of TRBD1 cannot be verified. Germline V lookup: CDR1 GTSNPN, CDR2 SVGIG (reference sequence). The CDR3 contains 14 residues. CDR3 protein: CAWSPGTGPEKLFF.

This sequence joins TRBV4-2 and TRBJ1-1. Germline CDR1 and CDR2: LGHNA and YNFKEQ. The CDR3 has 17 amino acids. The CDR3: CASSQLPLTTANTEAFF.

CDR3 sequence: CASSQTSGSTDTQYF. The J gene is TRBJ2-3, the V gene TRBV3-1; TCRdb gives TRBD2 as the D gene, but with no DNA this cannot be confirmed. The CDR3 is 15 amino acids. Looked up from germline, CDR1 is LGHDT and CDR2 is YNNKEL (reference sequence).

The chain is built from TRBV19 and TRBJ2-5; TCRdb lists TRBD2, though no DNA is available to test this call. Germline CDR1 is LNHDA and CDR2 is SQIVND (reference sequence). The CDR3 is made up of 13 amino acids. The CDR3 is CASRGLAGETQYF.

Judged by frequency, this clonotype is medium-sized. The J gene is TRBJ1-1, the V gene TRBV5-4; TCRdb's assignment of TRBD1 cannot be checked, as there is no DNA. Germline loops: CDR1 SGHNT, CDR2 YYREEE (reference sequence). The CDR3 is 14 residues long. CDR3 protein: CASRPSTGASEAFF.

This clonotype counts as medium-sized by frequency. CDR3 sequence reads: CASSVTDTQYF. The genes are TRBV12-3 or TRBV12-4 and TRBJ2-3. This CDR3 comprises 11 residues.

The chain joins TRBV6-6 to TRBJ2-1; TCRdb returns TRBD2, unconfirmable since there is no DNA. The CDR3 contains 14 residues. Looked up from germline, CDR1 is MNHNY and CDR2 is SVGAGI (reference sequence). This chain's CDR3 is CASPASGRINEQFF.

This clonotype is labeled medium-sized based on frequency. The V call is TRBV12-3 or TRBV12-4, the J call TRBJ1-2; checking the TCRdb D call of TRBD1 is not possible without DNA. The CDR3 extends over 14 amino acids. This CDR3 reads CASSLSGVGYGYTF.

The gene calls are TRBV6-1 and TRBJ2-7; the TCRdb call, TRBD1, lacks DNA for checking. The CDR3 spans 15 residues. In germline, CDR1 is MNHNS, CDR2 SASEGT. CDR3 amino acids: CASSEPGISAYEQYF.

J is TRBJ1-1 and V is TRBV5-1; TCRdb picks TRBD1, but there is no DNA to check that call. The CDR3 is made up of 14 amino acids. Germline V gene data show CDR1 as SGHRS and CDR2 as YFSETQ. The CDR3 sequence is CASSRDSMNTEAFF.

This clonotype is called large (0.1 to 1%) based on its frequency. CDR3 protein: CAISIAGYPDTQYF. The chain combines TRBV10-3 with TRBJ2-3; TCRdb names TRBD2, which stays unverified in the absence of DNA. CDR3 length equals 14 residues. Germline V gene data show CDR1 as ENHRY and CDR2 as SYGVKD.

This chain links TRBV4-1 with TRBJ1-4; TCRdb names TRBD1, which stays unverified in the absence of DNA. Germline V gene data show CDR1 as MGHRA and CDR2 as YSYEKL. The CDR3 consists of 17 residues. The chain's CDR3 is CASSQKAGDRGGEKLFF.

The rearrangement joins TRBV20-1 to TRBJ1-2; no DNA is available, so the TRBD1 call from TCRdb remains unchecked. The CDR3 is made up of 15 amino acids. The germline V gene has CDR1 DFQATT and CDR2 SNEGSKA (reference sequence). This CDR3 is CSARDVRGLPYGYTF.